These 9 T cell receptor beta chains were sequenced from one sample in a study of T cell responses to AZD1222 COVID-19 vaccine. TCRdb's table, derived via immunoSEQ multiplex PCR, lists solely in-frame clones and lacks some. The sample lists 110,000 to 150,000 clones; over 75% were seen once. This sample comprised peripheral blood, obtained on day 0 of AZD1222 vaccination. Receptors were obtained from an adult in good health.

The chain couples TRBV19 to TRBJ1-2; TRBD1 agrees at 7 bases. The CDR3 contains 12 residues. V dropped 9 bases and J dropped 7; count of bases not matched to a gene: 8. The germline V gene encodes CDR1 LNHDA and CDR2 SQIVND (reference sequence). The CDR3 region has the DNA TGTGCCAGCGGAACAGGGGAAACTGGCTACACCTTC. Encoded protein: CASGTGETGYTF.

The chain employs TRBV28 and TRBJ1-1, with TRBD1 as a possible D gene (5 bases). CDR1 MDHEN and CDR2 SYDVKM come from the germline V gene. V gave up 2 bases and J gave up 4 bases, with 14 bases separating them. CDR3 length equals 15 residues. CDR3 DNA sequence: TGTGCCAGCAGTTTAAGGGTGGGGGACGGCACTGAAGCTTTCTTT. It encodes CASSLRVGDGTEAFF.

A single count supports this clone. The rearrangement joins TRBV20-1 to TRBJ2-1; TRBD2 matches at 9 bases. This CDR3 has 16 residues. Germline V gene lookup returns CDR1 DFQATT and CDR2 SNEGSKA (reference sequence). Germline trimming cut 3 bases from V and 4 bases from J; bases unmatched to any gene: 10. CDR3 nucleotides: TGCAGTGCTAGTACGTCCGCGGGGGGGGTATACAATGAGCAGTTCTTC. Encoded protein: CSASTSAGGVYNEQFF.

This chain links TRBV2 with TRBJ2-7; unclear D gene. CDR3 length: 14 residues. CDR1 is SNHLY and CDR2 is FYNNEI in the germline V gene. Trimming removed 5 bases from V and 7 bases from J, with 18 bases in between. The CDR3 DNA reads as TGTGCCAGCAGTTCCTCTAGTATCCGTGGTGAGCAGTACTTC. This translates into CASSSSSIRGEQYF.

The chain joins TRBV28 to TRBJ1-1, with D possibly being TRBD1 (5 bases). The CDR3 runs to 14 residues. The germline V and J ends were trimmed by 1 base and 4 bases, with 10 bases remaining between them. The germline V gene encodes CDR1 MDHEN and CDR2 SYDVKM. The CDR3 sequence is CASSLFQGVTEAFF. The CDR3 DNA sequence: TGTGCCAGCAGTTTATTCCAGGGTGTCACTGAAGCTTTCTTT.

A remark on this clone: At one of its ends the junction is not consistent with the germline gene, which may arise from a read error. The CDR3 DNA follows: TGTGCTAGCAGTTCGGGGACAGGGGGGTACGAGCAGTACTTC. Protein sequence: CASSSGTGGYEQYF. The chain carries TRBV7-7 and TRBJ2-7, with 11 bases that match TRBD1. This CDR3 region has 14 residues. Germline V CDR1 and CDR2: SSHAT, FNYEAQ (reference sequence).

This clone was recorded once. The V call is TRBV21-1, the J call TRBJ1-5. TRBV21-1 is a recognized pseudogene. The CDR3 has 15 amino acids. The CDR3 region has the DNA TGTGCCAGCAGCAAAGTAGCCCAGGAAAATCAGCCCCAGCATTTT. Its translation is CASSKVAQENQPQHF.

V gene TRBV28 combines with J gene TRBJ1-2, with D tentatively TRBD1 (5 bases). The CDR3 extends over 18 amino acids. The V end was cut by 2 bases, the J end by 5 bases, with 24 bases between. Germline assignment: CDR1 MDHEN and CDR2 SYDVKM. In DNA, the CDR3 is TGTGCCAGCAGTTTAGGGGACGAGGAGGCCGAGGGGTTATATGGCTACACCTTC. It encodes CASSLGDEEAEGLYGYTF.

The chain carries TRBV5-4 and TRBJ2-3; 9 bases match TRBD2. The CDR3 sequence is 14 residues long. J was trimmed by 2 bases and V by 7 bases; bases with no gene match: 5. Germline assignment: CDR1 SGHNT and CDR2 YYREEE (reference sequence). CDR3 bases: TGTGCCAGCCGTGCGGGGGGGGTCACAGATACGCAGTATTTT. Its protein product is CASRAGGVTDTQYF.